These 26 T cell receptor beta chains were sequenced from one sample in a study of PD-1 blockade in classical Hodgkin lymphoma. All the patients suffered relapse after autologous stem cell transplantation, and brentuximab vedotin exposure differed. The method was immunoSEQ multiplex PCR; TCRdb's version includes in-frame clones alone and lacks a portion of them. The sample includes about 99,000 clones, about four fifths of them seen just once. The sequences come from peripheral blood mononuclear cells (PBMCs), collected before the second cycle of nivolumab. These receptors came from a human donor with classical Hodgkin lymphoma.

This clone was seen ten or more times. The gene calls are TRBV30 and TRBJ2-7; D not resolved. This CDR3 is 12 amino acids long. Trimming removed 3 bases at V and 2 bases at J, with 8 bases between. CDR1 is GTSNPN and CDR2 is SVGIG in the germline V gene (reference sequence). CDR3: CAWSDLAYEQYF. CDR3 coding DNA: TGTGCCTGGAGCGACCTGGCCTACGAGCAGTACTTC. The full variable domain, rest sourced from reference TRBV30 and TRBJ2-7, is SQTIHQWPATLVQPVGSPLSLECTVEGTSNPNLYWYRQAAGRGLQLLFYSVGIGQISSEVPQNLSASRPQDRQFILSSKKLLLSDSGFYLCAWSDLAYEQYFGPGTRLTVT.

This rearrangement joins TRBV5-1 to TRBJ1-3, with TRBD1 identical over 9 bases. The junction had 13 bases not matched to a gene; V was cut back by 4 bases and J by 2 bases. The germline V gene has CDR1 SGHRS and CDR2 YFSETQ. The CDR3 is made up of 18 amino acids. The CDR3 DNA reads as TGCGCCAGCAGCCCCTTAGGGACAGGGACTCTGGCTGGAAACACCATATATTTT. Its translation is CASSPLGTGTLAGNTIYF.

The chain couples TRBV5-1 to TRBJ2-1; 8 bases fit TRBD1. Germline values: CDR1 SGHRS, CDR2 YFSETQ. The length of the CDR3 is 14 residues. V was pared by 0 bases and J by 4 bases, with 0 bases of the junction left unmatched. CDR3 nucleotide sequence: TGCGCCAGCAGCTTGGGGACAGGGTACAATGAGCAGTTCTTC. It specifies CASSLGTGYNEQFF.

This rearrangement joins TRBV6-5 to TRBJ2-3; TRBD2 matches 7 bases. The CDR3 extends over 15 amino acids. V lost 6 bases and J lost 5; bases outside the gene matches: 11. Germline V gene data show CDR1 as MNHEY and CDR2 as SVGAGI. The CDR3 loop is CASRPGGAGGDTQYF. CDR3 coding DNA: TGTGCCAGCAGGCCGGGGGGAGCAGGTGGAGATACGCAGTATTTT.

The chain is built from TRBV5-1 and TRBJ1-2, with D unresolved. The V and J ends lost 0 bases and 7 bases respectively, with 13 bases between them. From germline, CDR1 is SGHRS and CDR2 YFSETQ. CDR3 length: 14 residues. The CDR3, as DNA: TGCGCCAGCAGCTTGGGTTCACAGACTGCTGGCTACACCTTC. It specifies CASSLGSQTAGYTF.

This clone occurred a few times. The rearrangement joins TRBV25-1 to TRBJ2-3; possibly TRBD1 for D (5 bases). Trimming shortened V by 7 bases and J by 6 bases, and 20 bases separated the two germline ends. This CDR3 has 15 amino acids. Per the germline V gene, CDR1 is MGHDK and CDR2 is SYGVNS. CDR3 residues: CASNSWGHPGDTQYF. The CDR3 region has the DNA TGTGCCAGCAACTCGTGGGGCCACCCCGGTGATACGCAGTATTTT.

The table lists this clone with a count of one. The chain uses TRBV5-1 and TRBJ2-5; D call uncertain. CDR3 length: 12 residues. Per germline, CDR1 SGHRS and CDR2 YFSETQ. The V gene lost 5 bases and the J gene lost 1 base, with 6 bases spanning the gap. Written as DNA, the CDR3 is TGCGCCAGCAGTTTTCTCCAAGAGACCCAGTACTTC. This gives the protein CASSFLQETQYF.

The rearrangement joins TRBV6-5 to TRBJ2-7; D unclear. The CDR3 has 13 residues. V was clipped by 0 bases and J by 7 bases, with 10 bases between them. Per the germline V gene, CDR1 is MNHEY and CDR2 is SVGAGI. The CDR3 spells CASSYSNEAEQYF. DNA for the CDR3: TGTGCCAGCAGTTACTCGAACGAGGCAGAGCAGTACTTC.

This sequence joins TRBV6-1 and TRBJ2-2; D could derive from TRBD1 or TRBD2 (5 bases each). Germline CDR1 MNHNS, CDR2 SASEGT. Trimming removed 8 bases at V and 0 bases at J, with 10 bases between. The CDR3 runs 14 residues. CDR3 in amino acids: CASPGTANTGELFF. The CDR3 DNA is TGTGCCAGCCCCGGGACCGCGAACACCGGGGAGCTGTTTTTT.

The gene calls are TRBV4-2 and TRBJ2-2; 8 bases match TRBD2. This CDR3 contains 17 residues. From germline, CDR1 is LGHNA and CDR2 YNFKEQ. The V and J ends lost 1 base and 2 bases, in that order; junction bases with no gene match: 6. CDR3 sequence reads: CASSQVAGGPNTGELFF. DNA of the CDR3: TGTGCCAGCAGCCAAGTGGCGGGAGGACCTAACACCGGGGAGCTGTTTTTT.

The chain employs TRBV10-3 and TRBJ1-1; D is unclear. This CDR3 has 14 amino acids. Between the trimmed V and J ends, which lost 0 bases and 8 bases, there was a span of 13 bases. Germline V gene lookup returns CDR1 ENHRY and CDR2 SYGVKD. The CDR3 here is CAISESLGRGEAFF. Here the CDR3 DNA reads TGTGCCATCAGTGAGTCCTTAGGGCGCGGGGAAGCTTTCTTT.

This chain joins TRBV5-1 and TRBJ1-4; 8 bases line up with TRBD1. The CDR3 contains 16 residues. Losses at the gene ends were 6 bases for V and 1 base for J; bases not matched to a gene: 8. The germline CDR1 and CDR2 sequences are SGHRS and YFSETQ. In nucleotides, the CDR3 is TGCGCCAGCAAACAGGGGGAAGTGGAAACTAATGAAAAACTGTTTTTT. Its protein product is CASKQGEVETNEKLFF.

V and J are TRBV18 and TRBJ1-2; D gene uncertain. Germline V CDR1 and CDR2: KGHSH, LQKENI. V gave up 3 bases and J gave up 7 bases, with 15 bases separating them. CDR3 length: 14 residues. The CDR3 DNA follows: TGTGCCAGCTCACCTTCCGGAGTGGCAGCTGGCTACACCTTC. This encodes CASSPSGVAAGYTF.

The rearrangement uses TRBV13 and TRBJ2-1; D unresolved. The V gene's germline CDR1 is PRHDT and CDR2 FYEKMQ (reference sequence). Trimming shortened V by 1 base and J by 7 bases, and 8 bases separated the two germline ends. The CDR3 length is 13 residues. The CDR3 nucleotides read TGTGCCAGCAGCTTAGTTCGGCGAAATGAGCAGTTCTTC. Protein sequence: CASSLVRRNEQFF.

CDR3: CAISDGQEDGYTF. The CDR3 nucleotides read TGTGCCATCAGTGACGGGCAGGAAGACGGCTACACCTTC. The chain is built from TRBV10-3 and TRBJ1-2; D not resolved. With 3 bases removed from V and 8 bases from J, the gap between germline ends came to 13 bases. CDR1 and CDR2 from the germline V gene are ENHRY and SYGVKD. CDR3 length equals 13 residues.

The rearrangement uses TRBV5-6 and TRBJ1-2, with D possibly TRBD1 on 5 matching bases. The CDR3 spans 15 residues. Trimming shortened V by 0 bases and J by 8 bases, and 17 bases separated the two germline ends. From germline, CDR1 is SGHDT and CDR2 YYEEEE. In DNA form, the CDR3 reads TGTGCCAGCAGCTTGGTTGGGCAGGGAAACTCGGGCTACACCTTC. This translates into CASSLVGQGNSGYTF. The complete variable domain, with remaining parts taken from reference TRBV5-6 and TRBJ1-2, reads DAGVTQSPTHLIKTRGQQVTLRCSPKSGHDTVSWYQQALGQGPQFIFQYYEEEERQRGNFPDRFSGHQFPNYSSELNVNALLLGDSALYLCASSLVGQGNSGYTFGSGTRLTVV.

The chain joins TRBV29-1 to TRBJ1-1; 7 bases align to TRBD1. CDR1 and CDR2 (germline): SQVTM, ANQGSEA. J was trimmed by 5 bases and V by 7 bases; bases with no gene match: 7. This CDR3 spans 12 amino acids. The CDR3 region has the DNA TGCAGCGGAGTTATACAGGGGACTGAAGCTTTCTTT. Translated, it gives CSGVIQGTEAFF. Full variable domain (missing parts from reference TRBV29-1 and TRBJ1-1): SAVISQKPSRDICQRGTSLTIQCQVDSQVTMMFWYRQQPGQSLTLIATANQGSEATYESGFVIDKFPISRPNLTFSTLTVSNMSPEDSSIYLCSGVIQGTEAFFGQGTRLTVV.

The chain combines TRBV7-6 with TRBJ2-7; D is possibly TRBD2 (6 bases). Germline CDR1 is SGHVS and CDR2 is FNYEAQ. The ends were cut back, 4 bases at V and 3 bases at J, with 13 bases in the middle. The length of the CDR3 is 14 residues. The CDR3 reads CASSYVPGVYEQYF. CDR3 nucleotide sequence: TGTGCCAGCAGCTATGTGCCGGGAGTCTACGAGCAGTACTTC.

V gene TRBV9 combines with J gene TRBJ1-3; D is possibly TRBD1 (5 bases). From germline, CDR1 is SGDLS and CDR2 YYNGEE. The CDR3 length is 16 residues. V lost 2 bases, J lost 1 base, and 13 bases lay in between. The DNA of the CDR3 is TGTGCCAGCAGCGTGGCCAGGGACGGGTCTGGAAACACCATATATTTT. Its translation is CASSVARDGSGNTIYF. Variable domain in full (rest from reference TRBV9 and TRBJ1-3): DSGVTQTPKHLITATGQRVTLRCSPRSGDLSVYWYQQSLDQGLQFLIQYYNGEERAKGNILERFSAQQFPDLHSELNLSSLELGDSALYFCASSVARDGSGNTIYFGEGSWLTVV.

There are a few counts of this clone. The chain has TRBV5-6 and TRBJ2-1; 8 positions match TRBD2. The V gene end was trimmed by 3 bases and the J gene end by 7 bases; junction bases not matched to a gene: 15. CDR3 length: 17 residues. Germline-derived CDR1 and CDR2 are SGHDT and YYEEEE. CDR3 nucleotide sequence: TGTGCCAGCAGCTGGACTCGACTAGCGCGTCTTACAAATGAGCAGTTCTTC. Its protein product is CASSWTRLARLTNEQFF.

As for this clone: One end of the junction does not line up with germline, which may come from a read error. This chain joins TRBV5-1 and TRBJ1-2, with D hard to call. CDR3 length equals 12 residues. The V gene's germline CDR1 is SGHRS and CDR2 YFSETQ. The CDR3 protein is CASTFGRVGYTF. Written as DNA, the CDR3 is TGTGCCAGCACCTTTGGACGTGTTGGCTACACCTTC.

The chain uses TRBV5-4 and TRBJ2-3, with TRBD2 matching 13 bases. V lost 3 bases to trimming and J lost 6 bases; unmatched junction nucleotides: 7. Germline values: CDR1 SGHNT, CDR2 YYREEE (reference sequence). This CDR3 region has 16 residues. The CDR3 region has the DNA TGTGCCAGCAGCTCCCCGGGACTAGCGGGAACCGATACGCAGTATTTT. Translating it yields CASSSPGLAGTDTQYF.

This clone was seen only once. This chain uses TRBV19 with TRBJ2-2; TRBD2 agrees at 8 bases. The CDR3 covers 14 residues. V trimming: 5 bases; J trimming: 7 bases; junction bases outside the gene matches: 6. Germline loops: CDR1 LNHDA, CDR2 SQIVND (reference sequence). CDR3 loop: CASSVSGTFGELFF. DNA for the CDR3: TGTGCCAGTAGTGTTAGCGGGACCTTCGGGGAGCTGTTTTTT.

V gene TRBV19 combines with J gene TRBJ2-5, with D perhaps assigned TRBD1 or TRBD2 (5 bases each). V was trimmed by 4 bases and J by 10 bases, leaving 22 bases between them. The CDR3 consists of 15 residues. CDR1 and CDR2 from the germline V gene are LNHDA and SQIVND (reference sequence). This CDR3 is CASSKNRDASFYQYF. As DNA, the CDR3 is TGTGCCAGTAGTAAGAACCGGGACGCCTCCTTTTACCAGTACTTC.

The chain is built from TRBV5-5 and TRBJ2-7; no definite D call. The ends were cut back, 4 bases at V and 6 bases at J, with 17 bases in the middle. The CDR3 has 14 amino acids. Germline assignment: CDR1 SGHKS and CDR2 YYEKEE (reference sequence). The CDR3 spells CASSREMVPIEQYF. The CDR3 DNA reads as TGTGCCAGCAGCCGCGAGATGGTCCCAATCGAGCAGTACTTC.

This chain uses TRBV11-3 with TRBJ2-2, with 7 bases fitting TRBD2. This CDR3 has 14 residues. The ends lost 7 bases at V and 5 bases at J; junction bases unmatched: 7. Germline assignment: CDR1 SGHNT and CDR2 YENEEA. CDR3 region: CASTTGGVTGELFF. In DNA form, the CDR3 reads TGTGCCAGCACTACGGGAGGTGTGACCGGGGAGCTGTTTTTT.